The T cell receptor (beta chain) under discussion was sequenced for a study of shared clonotypes between healthy human individuals. As for the study in general: Ranging from 18 to 49 in age, donors were a couple of women and three men.

The trim removed 6 bases at V and 5 bases at J, leaving 13 bases unmatched. The CDR3 has 16 residues. CDR1 SEHNR and CDR2 FQNEAQ come from the germline V gene (reference sequence). This table comes from immunoSEQ multiplex PCR, and its TCRdb copy is limited to in-frame clones, with some not included. The profile shows about 1,500,000 clones, 96% of them singletons. The chain links TRBV7-9 to TRBJ1-1; 9 nucleotides agree with TRBD1. Sequenced material: naive CD4+ T cells sorted from blood. Subset meaning: CD45RA+ positively selected. The TCR was taken from a man between 25 and 39 years old in good health. The DNA of the CDR3 is TGTGCCAGCAGTCTGGGACAGGGAGACGATTGGACTGAAGCTTTCTTT. Protein sequence: CASSLGQGDDWTEAFF.